This TCR beta chain came from a study of blood T cell repertoires in COVID-19. Study at large: There were acute and convalescent COVID-19 samples, and they came from the United States, Italy and Spain. From T cells, B-cell-depleted T cells, or PBMCs came the material, which was cDNA or gDNA.

Methods used by the authors: Scientists estimated how many nucleated cells there were by amplifying reference gene primers. The method was immunoSEQ multiplex PCR; TCRdb's version includes in-frame clones alone and lacks a portion of them. That table is the source of V, J and clone size, and D and trimming were worked out from the DNA. Here the sample spans about 170,000 clones, about 88% being singletons. CDR1 is SGHRS and CDR2 is YFSETQ in the germline V gene. Trimming took 4 bases from V and 8 from J; bases not matched to a gene: 22. This CDR3 contains 20 residues. This receptor was taken from a woman aged 80 or older in a cohort sampled during active or convalescent COVID-19. The gene calls are TRBV5-1 and TRBJ1-6; TRBD1 aligns across 9 bases. The sequenced sample was peripheral blood. The CDR3 coding sequence is TGCGCCAGCAGCCCCGAAGCCGGGACAGGGAGGTTCCGGGGTTATTCACCCCTCCACTTT. This translates into CASSPEAGTGRFRGYSPLHF.